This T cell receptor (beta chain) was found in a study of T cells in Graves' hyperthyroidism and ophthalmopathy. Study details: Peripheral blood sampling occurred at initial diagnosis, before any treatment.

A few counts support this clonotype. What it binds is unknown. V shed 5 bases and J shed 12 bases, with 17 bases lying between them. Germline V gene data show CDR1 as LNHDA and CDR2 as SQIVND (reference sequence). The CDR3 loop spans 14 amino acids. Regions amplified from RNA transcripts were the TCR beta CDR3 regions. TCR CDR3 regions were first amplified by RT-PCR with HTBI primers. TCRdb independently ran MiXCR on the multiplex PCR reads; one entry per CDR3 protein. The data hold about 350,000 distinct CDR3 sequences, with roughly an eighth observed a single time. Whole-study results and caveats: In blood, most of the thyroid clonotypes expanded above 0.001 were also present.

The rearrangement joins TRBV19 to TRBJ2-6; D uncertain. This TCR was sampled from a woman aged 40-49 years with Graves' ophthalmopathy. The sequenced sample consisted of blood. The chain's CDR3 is CASSRTSFSFVLTF. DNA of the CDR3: TGTGCCAGTAGTCGGACCTCCTTTAGTTTCGTCCTGACTTTC.